Listed below are T cell receptor beta chains from one sample, sequenced in a study of T cell changes during pregnancy in multiple sclerosis. Sequencing was performed with immunoSEQ multiplex PCR; in TCRdb, only in-frame clones are kept and a portion is missing. Among 40,000 to 50,000 clones listed, 75% to 95% were seen once. Sequenced material: CD4+ T cells from peripheral blood mononuclear cells, taken after pregnancy. Receptors were obtained from a female donor in good health, enrolled as a control in a pregnancy study. CDR3s include the opening cysteine and the closing phenylalanine or tryptophan. The D gene is left open where the match is weak. The listing skips clone size in some rows; elsewhere it reads once, few, many or a size class.

>.|TRBV30|TRBJ1-2|.
TGTGCCTGGAGTGTCCAGACAGGCTATGGCTACACCTTC
CAWSVQTGYGYTF
>.|TRBV6-1|TRBJ1-2|.
TGTGCCAGCAGTGAAGATTATCTCTATGGCTACACCTTC
CASSEDYLYGYTF
>.|TRBV28|TRBJ1-2|.
TGTGCCAGCAAATTGCAGGGGTCCCGTGGCTACACCTTC
CASKLQGSRGYTF
>TRBD1|TRBV11-2|TRBJ1-6|.
TGTGCCAGCAGCTTATGGGACAGCAATTCACCCCTCCACTTT
CASSLWDSNSPLHF
>.|TRBV7-9|TRBJ1-2|.
TGTGCCAGCAGCTCCCGGGACACACCTGACTATGGCTACACCTTC
CASSSRDTPDYGYTF
>.|TRBV11-2|TRBJ2-7|.
TGTGCCAGCAGCTTATCGGGAATCAACGAGCAGTACTTC
CASSLSGINEQYF
>.|TRBV5-4|TRBJ1-1|.
TGTGCCAGCAGCTCGCAGGGAAGGCGGAACACTGAAGCTTTCTTT
CASSSQGRRNTEAFF
>.|TRBV2|TRBJ2-3|few
TGTGCCAGCAGTGAACTCACTTATACGCAGTATTTT
CASSELTYTQYF
>TRBD2|TRBV28|TRBJ2-7|.
TGTGCCAGCAGCAAACTAGCGCAAATCTCCTACGAGCAGTACTTC
CASSKLAQISYEQYF
>.|TRBV15|TRBJ1-2|.
TGTGCCACCAGCAGAGGGCCCGGGGGCTACACCTTC
CATSRGPGGYTF
>.|TRBV29-1|TRBJ2-7|.
TGCAGCGTTGGCACTCAGGCGCTTGGGGGAGGCGAGCAGTACTTC
CSVGTQALGGGEQYF
>.|TRBV19|TRBJ2-2|once
TGTGCCAGTAGTACGTGGGTACTACTGACGAACACCGGGGAGCTGTTTTTT
CASSTWVLLTNTGELFF
>.|TRBV9|TRBJ2-5|.
TGTGCCAGCAGCTTCTCCCCCTCACGGGAGACCCAGTACTTC
CASSFSPSRETQYF
>TRBD2|TRBV27|TRBJ2-1|.
TGTGCCAGCGAACGGACTAGCGGGAGGGCTTTTGTAAGTCGGGATGAGCAGTTCTTC
CASERTSGRAFVSRDEQFF
>TRBD2|TRBV5-1|TRBJ2-3|.
TGCGCCAGCAGTCCCCTAGCGGGGGGGCTCACAGATACGCAGTATTTT
CASSPLAGGLTDTQYF
>TRBD1|TRBV7-8|TRBJ1-1|.
TGTGCCAGCAGGGAGGGGGCACTCACTGAAGCTTTCTTT
CASREGALTEAFF
>.|TRBV9|TRBJ2-2|.
TGTGCCAGCAGCGTAACGCGGTTCGCGAACACCGGGGAGCTGTTTTTT
CASSVTRFANTGELFF
>.|TRBV7-3|TRBJ2-3|.
TGTGCCAGCAGCCCCGGACTTTCTGCAGATACGCAGTATTTT
CASSPGLSADTQYF
>.|TRBV28|TRBJ1-6|.
TGTGCCAGCAGTCCCGGGGAGTTGCGAATCGCACCCCTCCACTTT
CASSPGELRIAPLHF
>.|TRBV7-3|TRBJ2-1|.
TGTGCCAGCAGCTTAAGTGGGAGTGTGTACAATGAGCAGTTCTTC
CASSLSGSVYNEQFF
>TRBD1|TRBV11-2|TRBJ1-5|few
TGTGCCAGCAGCGCCCTACAGGGGTCGGGCAATCAGCCCCAGCATTTT
CASSALQGSGNQPQHF
>.|TRBV5-4|TRBJ1-3|.
TGTGCCAGCAGCTTTGCAGGGTATAGAAACACCATATATTTT
CASSFAGYRNTIYF
>TRBD1|TRBV7-9|TRBJ2-5|.
TGTGCCAGCAGCTTATCGGCAGGGGGCTTAGAGACCCAGTACTTC
CASSLSAGGLETQYF
>.|TRBV7-2|TRBJ1-1|.
TGTGCCAGCAGTCCCGGGACATATGTTATTGGAGCTTTCTTT
CASSPGTYVIGAFF
>TRBD1|TRBV27|TRBJ2-1|.
TGTGCCAGCAGTACAGGGGTAGCGCAGTTCTTC
CASSTGVAQFF
>.|TRBV10-1|TRBJ1-1|.
TGCGCCAGCAGTGAGTCTGCGGGAAATACTGAAGCTTTCTTT
CASSESAGNTEAFF
>.|TRBV7-8|TRBJ2-5|.
TGTGCCAGCAGCCCCCGTTACTTC
CASSPRYF
>TRBD2|TRBV7-9|TRBJ2-1|once
TGTGCCAGCAGCCCGAGAATGGCGGGAGGGTCCTACAATGAGCAGTTCTTC
CASSPRMAGGSYNEQFF
>.|TRBV7-2|TRBJ2-3|.
TGTGCCAGCAGCAAAGGTGGCGGCCCAAGCACAGATACGCAGTATTTT
CASSKGGGPSTDTQYF
>.|TRBV21-1|TRBJ2-3|.
TGTGCCAGCAGCAAAGGGGACAGGGAATATACGCAGTATTTT
CASSKGDREYTQYF
>.|TRBV10-3|TRBJ2-5|.
TGTGCCATCAGTGAGGGGGGGGCTCAAGAGACCCAGTACTTC
CAISEGGAQETQYF
>.|TRBV2|TRBJ1-1|.
TGTGCCAGCAGCCTAAACAGGGACACTGAAGCTTTCTTT
CASSLNRDTEAFF
>.|TRBV4-2|TRBJ1-4|once
TGTGCCAGCAGCCAAGCTCCTGAGGTTGGTGAAAAACTGTTTTTT
CASSQAPEVGEKLFF
>.|TRBV2|TRBJ2-7|.
TGTGCCAGCAGTGAAGTGGGGGGAGACTCCCGGTACGAGCAGTACTTC
CASSEVGGDSRYEQYF
>TRBD2|TRBV5-1|TRBJ2-5|.
TGCGCCAGCAGGCCGACTAGCGGGATCTCTCCGCGGTGGGAGACCCAGTACTTC
CASRPTSGISPRWETQYF
>.|TRBV14|TRBJ1-1|.
TGTGCCAGCAGCCAAGACGACAGGTACATGAACACTGAAGCTTTCTTT
CASSQDDRYMNTEAFF
>.|TRBV27|TRBJ1-2|many
TGTGCCAGCAGTTTAAACAGGGTCTCTGGCTACACCTTC
CASSLNRVSGYTF
>.|TRBV5-1|TRBJ2-5|.
TGCGCCAGCAGCACGACGACAATGGGGCAGACCCAGTACTTC
CASSTTTMGQTQYF
>.|TRBV7-2|TRBJ2-5|.
TGTGCCAGCAGCTCAGGGTACGGCGAGACCCAGTACTTC
CASSSGYGETQYF
>.|TRBV5-5|TRBJ1-2|.
TGTGCCAGCAGCTTATCCTGGACAGTCAACACTAACTATGGCTACACCTTC
CASSLSWTVNTNYGYTF
>.|TRBV5-1|TRBJ2-7|.
TGCGCCAGCAGCTTGGACTCCCCCGGCGAGCAGTACTTC
CASSLDSPGEQYF
>.|TRBV15|TRBJ2-3|once
TGTGCCACCAGCAGAGATCGACCAGGGAGCACAGATACGCAGTATTTT
CATSRDRPGSTDTQYF
>TRBD1|TRBV28|TRBJ2-7|.
TGTGCCAGCAGTTTAGGGACAGCCTACGAGCAGTACTTC
CASSLGTAYEQYF
>TRBD2|TRBV15|TRBJ2-1|.
TGTGCCACCAGCAGAGATCCGCTAGCGGGAGGGGGGGATGAGCAGTTCTTC
CATSRDPLAGGGDEQFF
>.|TRBV11-3|TRBJ2-7|.
TGTGCCAGCAGCTTAGCGGACAGCTCCTACGAGCAGTACTTC
CASSLADSSYEQYF
>.|TRBV5-1|TRBJ1-5|.
TGCGCCAGCAGCCCAGTCACAGGCAATCAGCCCCAGCATTTT
CASSPVTGNQPQHF
>TRBD2|TRBV28|TRBJ2-7|.
TGTGCCAGCAGCCCGGAAGTCCCCGGGAGGAACGAGCAGTACTTC
CASSPEVPGRNEQYF
>TRBD1|TRBV4-2|TRBJ1-2|.
TGTGCCAGCAGCGCGGGACAGGGAGATGGCTACACCTTC
CASSAGQGDGYTF
>TRBD1|TRBV5-1|TRBJ1-1|.
TGCGCCAGCAGCCCGCGGGACAGGGACATGAACACTGAAGCTTTCTTT
CASSPRDRDMNTEAFF
>TRBD1|TRBV7-3|TRBJ1-1|.
TGTGCCAGCAGCTTATTCGACAGGGGAGGGACTGAAGCTTTCTTT
CASSLFDRGGTEAFF
>.|TRBV19|TRBJ1-5|.
TGTGCCAGTAGTATAGGGGGAGGGTTGGATCGCAATCAGCCCCAGCATTTT
CASSIGGGLDRNQPQHF
>.|TRBV29-1|TRBJ2-5|.
TGCAGCGTTGATCACTCCGAGACCCAGTACTTC
CSVDHSETQYF
>.|TRBV5-6|TRBJ2-6|.
TGTGCCAGCAGCCCCGAGCCGTCTGGGGCCAACGTCCTGACTTTC
CASSPEPSGANVLTF
>TRBD1|TRBV5-4|TRBJ2-7|.
TGTGCCAGCAGCTGGGCCGGGACAGGGGGCAAGTACGAGCAGTACTTC
CASSWAGTGGKYEQYF
>TRBD2|TRBV10-3|TRBJ2-2|few
TGTGCCATCGGATCTAGCGGGGGACTCACCGGGGAGCTGTTTTTT
CAIGSSGGLTGELFF
>.|TRBV4-1|TRBJ1-2|.
TGCGCCAGCAGCCCCTCCGAGGGGGAGAGAGGCTACACCTTC
CASSPSEGERGYTF
>TRBD1|TRBV4-1|TRBJ2-5|.
TGCGCCAGCAGCCATGTCGGGACAGAGAAAGAGACCCAGTACTTC
CASSHVGTEKETQYF
>.|TRBV6-6|TRBJ2-1|.
TGTGCCAGCAGTTACTCGGGAGAATCCTACAATGAGCAGTTCTTC
CASSYSGESYNEQFF
>.|TRBV18|TRBJ2-7|.
TGTGCCAGCTCCGTGGACTACTACGAGCAGTACTTC
CASSVDYYEQYF
>.|TRBV18|TRBJ2-2|.
TGTGCCAGCTCACCACCACTTCCGGCAGGGTGGTGGACCGGGGAGCTGTTTTTT
CASSPPLPAGWWTGELFF